This is a list of T cell receptor beta chains from one sample in a study of Ad26.COV2.S vaccination and SARS-CoV-2 variants. Method: immunoSEQ multiplex PCR; TCRdb's copy keeps in-frame clones and lacks some. The profile shows fewer than 800,000 clones, more than 70% of them singletons. The input for sequencing was peripheral blood, taken in a trial of Ad26.COV2.S vaccine versus placebo. These receptors all stem from a person aged 18 to 59 who received the Ad26.COV2.S COVID-19 vaccine or a placebo. CDR3s include the opening cysteine and the closing phenylalanine or tryptophan. Some rows have no size entry. The others give once, few or many, or a class for an expanded clone.

V,size,J,CDR3
TRBV15,-,TRBJ1-6,CATRRDSFNSPLHF
TRBV13,-,TRBJ1-6,CASTALNTYSPLHF
TRBV2,-,TRBJ2-2,CASRGWSGGELFF
TRBV6-6,-,TRBJ2-4,CASNPDRKNIQYF
TRBV6-4,-,TRBJ2-3,CASSVAGDTDTQYF
TRBV18,-,TRBJ2-7,CASSPYVGTDTRQYF
TRBV5-6,-,TRBJ1-2,CASSPARGYGYTF
TRBV5-8,-,TRBJ1-5,CASSGQGAQPQHF
TRBV9,once,TRBJ1-2,CASSNLLYGYTF
TRBV19,-,TRBJ1-5,CASSRGQGTQPQHF
TRBV5-4,-,TRBJ2-5,CASSWGSGSEETQYF
TRBV7-2,-,TRBJ1-6,CASSLAYPISPLHF
TRBV7-9,-,TRBJ2-3,CASSLGLAGTDTQYF
TRBV6-5,-,TRBJ1-5,CASRLDRGSNQPQHF
TRBV9,few,TRBJ2-5,CASSVGGLFLGETQYF
TRBV5-4,-,TRBJ2-1,CASSLFLRGDKGEQFF
TRBV7-2,-,TRBJ2-1,CASSLVRSNEQFF
TRBV7-6,-,TRBJ2-3,CASSLAERGGTDTQYF
TRBV9,once,TRBJ2-3,CASSVAVPDTQYF
TRBV6-6,-,TRBJ2-7,CASIPGQGLYEQYF
TRBV12-3/TRBV12-4,-,TRBJ1-1,CASSLGQNTEAFF
TRBV25-1,few,TRBJ2-2,CASSDRRGSTGELFF